This is a list of T cell receptor beta chains from one sample in a study of blood T cell repertoires in COVID-19. Assay: immunoSEQ multiplex PCR; the TCRdb copy retains only in-frame clones and omits some. The table has approximately 99,000 clones, 88% seen once. The sequenced sample was peripheral blood. Receptors were obtained from a human donor in a cohort sampled during active COVID-19. Each CDR3 is given with its conserved first and last residue. Fields, in order: V gene, CDR3 length, D gene, J gene, CDR3 protein. The D gene is left open where the match is weak.

TRBV7-8	14	-	TRBJ2-7	CASSPYRPPYEQYF
TRBV2	13	TRBD1	TRBJ2-7	CASDGTGVYEQYF
TRBV24-1	14	-	TRBJ2-3	CATSDRAYTDTQYF
TRBV12-3/TRBV12-4	11	-	TRBJ1-1	CASSPGGEAFF
TRBV5-1	17	TRBD1	TRBJ2-1	CASSLGTGPSSYNEQFF
TRBV5-1	14	TRBD1	TRBJ1-5	CASSTGTGNQPQHF
TRBV5-1	16	-	TRBJ1-2	CASSLDPNREGYGYTF
TRBV5-1	15	TRBD2	TRBJ2-3	CASSTFGRGGDTQYF
TRBV7-9	14	TRBD1	TRBJ1-5	CASSLEDRGQPQHF
TRBV13	15	TRBD2	TRBJ2-7	CASSSGKRGVYEQYF
TRBV5-1	14	-	TRBJ1-3	CASSLDDAGNTIYF
TRBV18	16	TRBD2	TRBJ2-5	CASSGLAGVVGETQYF
TRBV28	12	-	TRBJ2-1	CASSPASPEQFF
TRBV7-7	16	-	TRBJ2-1	CASSSGSPSSYNEQFF
TRBV5-6	14	-	TRBJ1-2	CASSLDLTSYGYTF
TRBV7-2	15	-	TRBJ1-5	CASSYTTGSYQPQHF
TRBV9	16	TRBD2	TRBJ2-3	CASSAGTSTSTDTQYF
TRBV19	15	-	TRBJ2-1	CASSEVSAGYNEQFF
TRBV5-5	17	TRBD2	TRBJ2-5	CASSLWGGRVKEETQYF
TRBV6-5	16	TRBD1	TRBJ1-2	CASSSPLQGAGSGYTF
TRBV18	16	TRBD1	TRBJ2-2	CASSPRNQGETGELFF
TRBV7-3	14	-	TRBJ2-3	CASSLIQGPDTQYF
TRBV30	15	-	TRBJ1-2	CAWSVPPGMSYGYTF
TRBV5-1	17	TRBD1	TRBJ2-3	CASSHRGAGQALDTQYF
TRBV21-1	13	-	TRBJ1-1	CASSRIRGAWAFF
TRBV6-5	14	-	TRBJ1-4	CASSSGQINEKLFF
TRBV5-1	12	-	TRBJ1-2	CASSLEGDGYTF
TRBV29-1	16	TRBD1	TRBJ1-2	CSVEDHPRWQGGGYTF
TRBV7-2	19	TRBD1	TRBJ2-6	CASSWGYRGRGSGANVLTF
TRBV15	15	TRBD1	TRBJ2-3	CATSRGQGGTDTQYF
TRBV24-1	13	TRBD1	TRBJ2-3	CATRGTGLDTQYF
TRBV7-6	17	TRBD1	TRBJ1-3	CASSLAPGQGSGNTIYF
TRBV7-8	16	-	TRBJ2-7	CASSPLPGKSSYEQYF
TRBV6-6	16	-	TRBJ2-3	CASSKDYPSTSDTQYF
TRBV27	18	TRBD1	TRBJ2-1	CASRRQWDSVDSYNEQFF
TRBV14	17	-	TRBJ1-1	CASSQESERVSDTEAFF
TRBV2	15	-	TRBJ2-2	CASIESVGVPGELFF
TRBV9	16	-	TRBJ1-2	CASSVADRAGVYGYTF
TRBV15	16	TRBD2	TRBJ2-1	CATSRDRGRTPNEQFF
TRBV6-1	16	TRBD2	TRBJ2-7	CASSGGEGLGVHEQYF
TRBV6-2/TRBV6-3	12	-	TRBJ2-5	CASSRGLGTQYF
TRBV28	12	-	TRBJ1-2	CASSSIGAGYTF
TRBV12-3/TRBV12-4	13	-	TRBJ1-1	CASSPGLRTEAFF
TRBV3-1/TRBV3-2	14	-	TRBJ2-1	CASSQVYQGGEQFF